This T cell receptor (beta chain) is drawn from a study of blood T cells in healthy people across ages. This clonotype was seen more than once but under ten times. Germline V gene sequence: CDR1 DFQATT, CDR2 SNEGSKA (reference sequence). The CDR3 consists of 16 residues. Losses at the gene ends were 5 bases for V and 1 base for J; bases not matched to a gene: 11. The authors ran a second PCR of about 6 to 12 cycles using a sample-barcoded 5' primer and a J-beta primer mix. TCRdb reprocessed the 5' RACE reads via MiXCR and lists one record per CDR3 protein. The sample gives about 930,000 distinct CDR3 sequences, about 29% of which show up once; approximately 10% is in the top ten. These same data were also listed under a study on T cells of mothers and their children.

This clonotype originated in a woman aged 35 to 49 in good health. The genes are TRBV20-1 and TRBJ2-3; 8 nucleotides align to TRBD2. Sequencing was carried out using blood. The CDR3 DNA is TGCAGTGCTGTCAGACCAAGCGGGGGCCGCACAGATACGCAGTATTTT. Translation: CSAVRPSGGRTDTQYF.